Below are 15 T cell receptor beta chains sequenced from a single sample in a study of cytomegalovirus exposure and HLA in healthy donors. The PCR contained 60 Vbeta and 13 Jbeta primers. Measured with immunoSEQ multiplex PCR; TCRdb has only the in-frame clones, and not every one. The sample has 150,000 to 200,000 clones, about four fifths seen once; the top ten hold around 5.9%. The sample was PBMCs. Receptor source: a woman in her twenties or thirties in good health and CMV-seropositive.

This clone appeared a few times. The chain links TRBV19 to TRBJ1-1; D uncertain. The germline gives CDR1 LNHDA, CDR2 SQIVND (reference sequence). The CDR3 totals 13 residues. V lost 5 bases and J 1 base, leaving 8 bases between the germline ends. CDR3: CASSFTANTEAFF. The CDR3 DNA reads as TGTGCCAGTAGTTTTACAGCGAACACTGAAGCTTTCTTT. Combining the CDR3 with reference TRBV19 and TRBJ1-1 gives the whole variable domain DGGITQSPKYLFRKEGQNVTLSCEQNLNHDAMYWYRQDPGQGLRLIYYSQIVNDFQKGDIAEGYSVSREKKESFPLTVTSAQKNPTAFYLCASSFTANTEAFFGQGTRLTVV.

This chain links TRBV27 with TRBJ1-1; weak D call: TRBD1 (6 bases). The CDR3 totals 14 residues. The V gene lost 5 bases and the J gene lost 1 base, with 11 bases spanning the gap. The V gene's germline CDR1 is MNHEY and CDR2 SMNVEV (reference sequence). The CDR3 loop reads CASSLQGRNTEAFF. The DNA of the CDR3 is TGTGCCAGCAGTCTACAGGGTAGGAACACTGAAGCTTTCTTT.

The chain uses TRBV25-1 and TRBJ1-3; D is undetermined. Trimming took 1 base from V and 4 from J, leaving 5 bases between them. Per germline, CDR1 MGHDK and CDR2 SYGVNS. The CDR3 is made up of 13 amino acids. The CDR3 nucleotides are TGTGCCAGCAGTGAATGGCGGGGAAACACCATATATTTT. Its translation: CASSEWRGNTIYF.

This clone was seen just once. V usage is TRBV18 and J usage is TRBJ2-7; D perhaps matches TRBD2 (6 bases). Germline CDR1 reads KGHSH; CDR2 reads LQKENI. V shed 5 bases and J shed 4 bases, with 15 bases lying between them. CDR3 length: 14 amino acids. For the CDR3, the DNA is TGTGCCAGCTCATTGAAGGACGGGAGTTACGAGCAGTACTTC. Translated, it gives CASSLKDGSYEQYF.

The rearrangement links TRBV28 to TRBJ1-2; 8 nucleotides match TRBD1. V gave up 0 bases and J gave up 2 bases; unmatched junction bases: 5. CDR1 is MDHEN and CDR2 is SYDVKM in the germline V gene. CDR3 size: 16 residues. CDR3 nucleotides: TGTGCCAGCAGTTTATGGGTCGGACAGGGCAACTATGGCTACACCTTC. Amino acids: CASSLWVGQGNYGYTF.

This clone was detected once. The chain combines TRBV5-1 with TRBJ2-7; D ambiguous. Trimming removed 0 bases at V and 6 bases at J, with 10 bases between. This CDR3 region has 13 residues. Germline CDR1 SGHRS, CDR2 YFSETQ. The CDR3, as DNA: TGCGCCAGCAGCTTGGTTGGCCCCAGCGAGCAGTACTTC. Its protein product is CASSLVGPSEQYF.

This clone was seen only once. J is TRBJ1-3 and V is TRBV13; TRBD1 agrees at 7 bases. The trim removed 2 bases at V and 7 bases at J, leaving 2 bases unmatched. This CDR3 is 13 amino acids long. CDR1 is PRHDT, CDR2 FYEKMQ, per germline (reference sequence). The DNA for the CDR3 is TGTGCCAGCAGCTTATCAGGGGGGAACACCATATATTTT. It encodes CASSLSGGNTIYF.

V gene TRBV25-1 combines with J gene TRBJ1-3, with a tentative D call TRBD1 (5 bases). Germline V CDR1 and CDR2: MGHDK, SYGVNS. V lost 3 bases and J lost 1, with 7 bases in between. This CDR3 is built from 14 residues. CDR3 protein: CASSDAGSGNTIYF. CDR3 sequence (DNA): TGTGCCAGCAGTGACGCAGGGTCTGGAAACACCATATATTTT.

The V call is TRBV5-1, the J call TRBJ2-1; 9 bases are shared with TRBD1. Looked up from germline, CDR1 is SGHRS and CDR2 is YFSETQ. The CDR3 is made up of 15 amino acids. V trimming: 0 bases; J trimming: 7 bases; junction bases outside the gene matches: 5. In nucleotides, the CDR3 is TGCGCCAGCAGCTTGGGGGACAGGGTTCGAAATGAGCAGTTCTTC. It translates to CASSLGDRVRNEQFF.

CDR3 DNA: TGTGCCAGCAGCTTAGAGGTAGCGGGAGCCCTCAATGAGCAGTTCTTC. It encodes CASSLEVAGALNEQFF. The chain employs TRBV11-3 and TRBJ2-1; 9 nucleotides match TRBD2. Germline V gene lookup returns CDR1 SGHNT and CDR2 YENEEA. J lost 6 bases, V lost 0 bases, and 6 bases had no gene match. There are 16 residues in the CDR3.

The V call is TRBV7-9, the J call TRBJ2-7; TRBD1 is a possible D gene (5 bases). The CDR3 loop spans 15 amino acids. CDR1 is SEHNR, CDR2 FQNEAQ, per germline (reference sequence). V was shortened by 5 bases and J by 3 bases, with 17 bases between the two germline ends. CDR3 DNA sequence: TGTGCCAGCAGCCACAGGAAAGACAACATCTACGAGCAGTACTTC. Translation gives CASSHRKDNIYEQYF.

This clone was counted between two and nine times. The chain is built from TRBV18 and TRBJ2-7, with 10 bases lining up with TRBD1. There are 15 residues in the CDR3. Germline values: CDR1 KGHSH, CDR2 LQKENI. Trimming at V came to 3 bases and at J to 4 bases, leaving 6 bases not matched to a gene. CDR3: CASSPGTGERYEQYF. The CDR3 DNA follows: TGTGCCAGCTCACCTGGGACAGGGGAGCGGTACGAGCAGTACTTC.

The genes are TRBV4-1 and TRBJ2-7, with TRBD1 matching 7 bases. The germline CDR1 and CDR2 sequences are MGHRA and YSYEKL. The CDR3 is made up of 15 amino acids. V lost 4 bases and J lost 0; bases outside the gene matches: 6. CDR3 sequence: CASSLAGTASYEQYF. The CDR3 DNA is TGCGCCAGCAGCCTTGCCGGGACAGCCTCCTACGAGCAGTACTTC.

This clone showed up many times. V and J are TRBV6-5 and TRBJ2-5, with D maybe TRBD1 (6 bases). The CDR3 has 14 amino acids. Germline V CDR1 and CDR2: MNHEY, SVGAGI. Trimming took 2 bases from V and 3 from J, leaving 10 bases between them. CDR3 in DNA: TGTGCCAGCAGTTACCGGGACACCAAAGAGACCCAGTACTTC. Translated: CASSYRDTKETQYF.

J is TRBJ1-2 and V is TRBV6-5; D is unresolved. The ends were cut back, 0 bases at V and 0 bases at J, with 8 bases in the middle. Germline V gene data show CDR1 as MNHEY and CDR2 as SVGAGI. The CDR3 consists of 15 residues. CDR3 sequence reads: CASSYSGRTNYGYTF. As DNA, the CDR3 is TGTGCCAGCAGTTACTCGGGCAGAACTAACTATGGCTACACCTTC.